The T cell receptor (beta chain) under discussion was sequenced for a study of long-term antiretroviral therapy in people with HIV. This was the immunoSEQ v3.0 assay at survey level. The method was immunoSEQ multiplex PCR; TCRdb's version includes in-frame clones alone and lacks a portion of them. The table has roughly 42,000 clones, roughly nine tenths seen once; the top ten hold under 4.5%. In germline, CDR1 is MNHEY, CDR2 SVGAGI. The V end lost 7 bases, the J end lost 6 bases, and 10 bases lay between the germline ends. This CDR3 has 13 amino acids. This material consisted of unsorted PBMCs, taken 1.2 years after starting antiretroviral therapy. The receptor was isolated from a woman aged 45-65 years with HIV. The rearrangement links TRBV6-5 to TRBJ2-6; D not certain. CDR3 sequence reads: CASTKLEANVLTF. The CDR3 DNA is TGTGCCAGCACGAAACTCGAGGCCAACGTCCTGACTTTC.